This TCR beta chain stems from a study of radiotherapy plus CTLA-4 blockade in lung cancer. This clone has a single count. Sequencing used immunoSEQ multiplex PCR; TCRdb keeps in-frame clones, though not all of them. The data hold some 100,000 clones, with roughly 80% observed a single time. The CDR3 is 15 amino acids. Germline CDR1 is MDHEN and CDR2 is SYDVKM. The V end was cut by 8 bases, the J end by 0 bases, with 13 bases between. Here the sequenced sample was peripheral blood, taken from a patient treated with radiotherapy plus ipilimumab. The sequence was collected from a human donor with non-small cell lung cancer who had a partial response to radiotherapy plus ipilimumab. The chain combines TRBV28 with TRBJ2-2; D perhaps matches TRBD1 (6 bases). CDR3 DNA sequence: TGTGCCAGCGGAGAGGCAGGGGCGAACACCGGGGAGCTGTTTTTT. It is translated as CASGEAGANTGELFF.